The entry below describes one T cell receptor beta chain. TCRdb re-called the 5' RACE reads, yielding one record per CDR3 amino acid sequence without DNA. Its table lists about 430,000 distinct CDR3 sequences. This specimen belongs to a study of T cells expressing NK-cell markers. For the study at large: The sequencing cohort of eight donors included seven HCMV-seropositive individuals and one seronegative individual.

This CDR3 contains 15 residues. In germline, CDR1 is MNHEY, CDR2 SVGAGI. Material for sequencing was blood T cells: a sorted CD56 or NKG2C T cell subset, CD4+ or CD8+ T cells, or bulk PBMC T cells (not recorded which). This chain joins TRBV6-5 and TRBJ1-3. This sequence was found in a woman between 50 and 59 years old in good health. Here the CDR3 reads CASSYSTGGGNTIYF.